This TCR beta chain was captured by sequencing in a study of blood T cells in healthy people across ages. Sample-barcoded 5' priming and a J-beta primer mix drove a second PCR of roughly 6 to 12 cycles. TCRdb reanalysed the 5' RACE reads using MiXCR and keeps one entry per CDR3 protein. The sample holds approximately 1.5 million distinct CDR3 sequences, around 35% seen once. Every donor contributed 7.5 to 10 milliliters of peripheral blood by blood draw. The CDR3 is 16 residues long. V was trimmed by 4 bases and J by 1 base, leaving 13 bases between them. Germline CDR1 KGHSH, CDR2 LQKENI. The chain is built from TRBV18 and TRBJ2-2, with D possibly being TRBD1 (5 bases). The clonotype was recovered from a woman aged 25 to 39 in good health. Sequencing was carried out using blood. Here the CDR3 reads CASSLQGSRNTGELFF. For the CDR3, the DNA is TGTGCCAGCTCACTGCAGGGAAGCAGGAACACCGGGGAGCTGTTTTTT.